A selection of T cell receptor beta chains follows, all from one sample in a study of blood T cell repertoires in COVID-19. Measured with immunoSEQ multiplex PCR; TCRdb has only the in-frame clones, and not every one. The sample lists about 150,000 clones, approximately 80% occurring once. Sequenced input: peripheral blood. Receptors were obtained from a man in his 70s with acute or convalescent COVID-19. Both conserved end residues are part of each CDR3. Fields, in order: J gene, V gene, CDR3 length, clone size, D gene, CDR3 DNA, CDR3 protein. The D gene is left open where the match is weak. Size values are once, few and many counts, or a class for expanded clones, and some rows have none.

>TRBJ2-1|TRBV4-2|16|NA|TRBD2
TGTGCCAGCAGAATAAGCGGGACCCGCTCCTACAATGAGCAGTTCTTC
CASRISGTRSYNEQFF
>TRBJ2-1|TRBV19|15|NA|TRBD2
TGTGCCAGTAGTAGAGGACTAGCGGGAGACAATGAGCAGTTCTTC
CASSRGLAGDNEQFF
>TRBJ2-7|TRBV6-2/TRBV6-3|16|NA|TRBD1
TGTGCCAGCAGTTACGACAGGGCCACCGACGCCTACGAGCAGTACTTC
CASSYDRATDAYEQYF
>TRBJ2-7|TRBV3-1/TRBV3-2|16|NA|TRBD2
TGTGCCAGCAGCCCCTATCGACTAGCGGGAGTGTACGAGCAGTACTTC
CASSPYRLAGVYEQYF
>TRBJ1-1|TRBV19|16|once|NA
TGTGCCAGTACCTCCACCGGGAAAGTCATGAACACTGAAGCTTTCTTT
CASTSTGKVMNTEAFF
>TRBJ2-1|TRBV6-4|14|NA|NA
TGTGCCAGCAGTGACCCGCCGCAGTCTAATGAGCAGTTCTTC
CASSDPPQSNEQFF
>TRBJ1-5|TRBV6-5|15|once|NA
TGTGCCAGCAGTTACTCAACGGGAGGAGAGCAGCCCCAGCATTTT
CASSYSTGGEQPQHF
>TRBJ2-3|TRBV3-1/TRBV3-2|14|NA|NA
TGTGCCAGCAGCCATTCGGGGTCATCGGATACGCAGTATTTT
CASSHSGSSDTQYF
>TRBJ2-5|TRBV5-1|18|once|TRBD2
TGCGCCAGCAGCTTGGCCGGGACTAGCGGGAGGATTGGAGAGACCCAGTACTTC
CASSLAGTSGRIGETQYF
>TRBJ1-5|TRBV20-1|15|few|TRBD1
TGCAGTGCTAGTTCCGGGACAGAGGGCAATCAGCCCCAGCATTTT
CSASSGTEGNQPQHF
>TRBJ2-7|TRBV3-1/TRBV3-2|16|NA|TRBD1
TGTGCCAGCAGCCTAAAGACAGGGCTTCCCCCCTACGAGCAGTACTTC
CASSLKTGLPPYEQYF
>TRBJ2-2|TRBV9|16|NA|TRBD2
TGTGCCAGCAGCGTAAGCTCTAGCGGGGACACCGGGGAGCTGTTTTTT
CASSVSSSGDTGELFF
>TRBJ1-2|TRBV5-6|13|NA|NA
TGTGCCAGCAGCTATACAGGGATCTATGGCTACACCTTC
CASSYTGIYGYTF
>TRBJ1-6|TRBV10-3|13|NA|TRBD1
TGTGCCATCAGCGGACAGGAGAATTCACCCCTCCACTTT
CAISGQENSPLHF
>TRBJ2-3|TRBV27|16|NA|NA
TGTGCCAGCAGTTTTGGTCGGGGAGAGGTCTCAGATACGCAGTATTTT
CASSFGRGEVSDTQYF
>TRBJ1-5|TRBV18|13|NA|NA
TGTGCCAGCTCACCAGCGCCGAATCAGCCCCAGCATTTT
CASSPAPNQPQHF
>TRBJ2-3|TRBV2|16|NA|TRBD2
TGTGCCAGCAGTGACCCACTAGCGGGGGGCACAGATACGCAGTATTTT
CASSDPLAGGTDTQYF
>TRBJ2-2|TRBV28|14|once|TRBD2
TGTGCCGTAATCGGGACTACTAACACCGGGGAGCTGTTTTTT
CAVIGTTNTGELFF
>TRBJ2-1|TRBV19|14|once|TRBD2
TGTGCCAGTAGGAGGCTAGCGGGGGACAATGAGCAGTTCTTC
CASRRLAGDNEQFF
>TRBJ2-5|TRBV5-1|17|once|TRBD1
TGCGCCAGCAGCTTGGCCCCCGGGACAGGGGAATTGGAGACCCAGTACTTC
CASSLAPGTGELETQYF
>TRBJ1-3|TRBV7-9|12|NA|TRBD1
TGTGCCATGACAGGGGCTGGAAACACCATATATTTT
CAMTGAGNTIYF
>TRBJ2-5|TRBV5-4|14|NA|NA
TGTGCCAGCACCCCCGGGACATCCCAAGAGACCCAGTACTTC
CASTPGTSQETQYF
>TRBJ2-5|TRBV6-5|15|once|TRBD1
TGTGCCAGCTTCCCCTTCGTGACAGGGATGAAGACCCAGTACTTC
CASFPFVTGMKTQYF
>TRBJ2-1|TRBV9|17|few|NA
TGTGCCAGCAGCCCATCCGACGGTCGGGAGAAGTACAATGAGCAGTTCTTC
CASSPSDGREKYNEQFF
>TRBJ1-1|TRBV7-3|13|NA|NA
TGTGCCAGCAGCCCCTGGGGGGGGTCTGAAGCTTTCTTT
CASSPWGGSEAFF
>TRBJ1-3|TRBV9|15|NA|NA
TGTGCCAGCAGCCTCTGGGACAACTCTGGAAACACCATATATTTT
CASSLWDNSGNTIYF
>TRBJ1-5|TRBV6-1|15|NA|NA
TGTGCCAGCAGTGACCCCCGACGCGGGGTCGGACCCCAGCATTTT
CASSDPRRGVGPQHF
>TRBJ1-4|TRBV7-8|15|once|TRBD1
TGTGCCAGCAGCTTAGTAACAGGGGGACTTGAAAAACTGTTTTTT
CASSLVTGGLEKLFF
>TRBJ1-3|TRBV7-9|14|NA|NA
TGTGCCAGCAGCTTCGGAGAGACCGACCCCACCATATATTTT
CASSFGETDPTIYF
>TRBJ2-5|TRBV6-5|14|NA|NA
TGTGCCAGCAGACGGGTAGCTACCAAAGAGACCCAGTACTTC
CASRRVATKETQYF
>TRBJ2-2|TRBV2|14|NA|NA
TGTGCCAGCAGAGAGACACCGAACACCGGGGAGCTGTTTTTT
CASRETPNTGELFF
>TRBJ1-1|TRBV14|15|NA|NA
TGTGCCAGCAGCCAAGTGGGGGGGGCCGGGACTGACGCTTTCTTT
CASSQVGGAGTDAFF
>TRBJ2-3|TRBV5-5|18|NA|TRBD2
TGTGCCAGCAGCTTGGGACTAGCGGGAGGATACGGCACAGATACGCAGTATTTT
CASSLGLAGGYGTDTQYF
>TRBJ1-1|TRBV19|14|NA|NA
TGTGCCAGTAGTATTACGTCCGGCAGGCTAGAAGCTTTCTTT
CASSITSGRLEAFF
>TRBJ2-1|TRBV5-1|15|NA|TRBD1
TGCGCCAGCAGCTTGGTAACAGGGGGAATAGATGAGCAGTTCTTC
CASSLVTGGIDEQFF
>TRBJ2-2|TRBV7-9|13|NA|NA
TGTGCCAGCAGCTTACAGGGGACCGGGGAGCTGTTTTTT
CASSLQGTGELFF
>TRBJ1-4|TRBV6-5|14|once|TRBD1
TGTGCCAGCAACGAGGGGGCGGCTAATGAAAAACTGTTTTTT
CASNEGAANEKLFF
>TRBJ1-1|TRBV7-9|16|NA|TRBD1
TGTGCCAGCAGCTTAGGTGGGACAGTAATGAACACTGAAGCTTTCTTT
CASSLGGTVMNTEAFF
>TRBJ2-3|TRBV5-8|16|NA|TRBD2
TGTGCCAGCAGCCCTAGGTTTGCGGGGGGAAGAGATACGCAGTATTTT
CASSPRFAGGRDTQYF
>TRBJ1-4|TRBV6-5|15|NA|TRBD1
TGTGCCAGCAGAGACCACGGACAGGGTAATGAAAAACTGTTTTTT
CASRDHGQGNEKLFF
>TRBJ1-2|TRBV3-1/TRBV3-2|15|NA|NA
TGTGCCAGCAGCCAGGGGGACACCGGCAACTATGGCTACACCTTC
CASSQGDTGNYGYTF
>TRBJ1-2|TRBV7-9|13|NA|NA
TGTGCCAGCAGTCCCGACAGAAACTATGGCTACACCTTC
CASSPDRNYGYTF
>TRBJ2-3|TRBV29-1|14|NA|NA
TGCAGCGTCGCAGGGGATCGAGGGTCAGATACGCAGTATTTT
CSVAGDRGSDTQYF
>TRBJ1-1|TRBV7-3|15|NA|TRBD1
TGTGCCAGCAGCTTATACGGGACAGGGGGCACTGAAGCTTTCTTT
CASSLYGTGGTEAFF
>TRBJ2-1|TRBV18|13|NA|NA
TGTGCCAGCTCAGATGGAGGTAACAATGAGCAGTTCTTC
CASSDGGNNEQFF
>TRBJ2-7|TRBV11-2|16|NA|TRBD2
TGTGCCAGCAGCTTGGGGACTAGCGGGACAGTCTACGAGCAGTACTTC
CASSLGTSGTVYEQYF
>TRBJ1-2|TRBV3-1/TRBV3-2|17|NA|NA
TGTGCCAGCAGCCAAGATCTAGGAACGGGAGCTAACTATGGCTACACCTTC
CASSQDLGTGANYGYTF
>TRBJ2-7|TRBV6-5|15|NA|TRBD1
TGTGCCAGCAGTTACTCGAGGGACAGGGGGTACGAGCAGTACTTC
CASSYSRDRGYEQYF
>TRBJ2-2|TRBV27|15|NA|NA
TGTGCCAGCACGGCCCAACAGGGAAGGACCGGGGAGCTGTTTTTT
CASTAQQGRTGELFF
>TRBJ1-5|TRBV16|16|NA|TRBD1
TGTGCCAGCAGCCCAGGGGGCAGGGAATGGGGTCAGCCCCAGCATTTT
CASSPGGREWGQPQHF
>TRBJ2-2|TRBV7-9|14|NA|TRBD2
TGTGCCAGCATCAAGCGGGAGAACACCGGGGAGCTGTTTTTT
CASIKRENTGELFF
>TRBJ2-7|TRBV19|13|once|TRBD1
TGTGCCAGTTCCGGGACAGGGTTCGGCGAGCAGTACTTC
CASSGTGFGEQYF
>TRBJ2-5|TRBV12-3/TRBV12-4|13|few|NA
TGTGCCAGCAGTCCCGCGGTCCAAGAGACCCAGTACTTC
CASSPAVQETQYF
>TRBJ2-4|TRBV28|15|NA|NA
TGTGCCAGCAGTTTTTGGCAGGGAGCCAAAAACATTCAGTACTTC
CASSFWQGAKNIQYF
>TRBJ1-1|TRBV27|15|NA|TRBD1
TGTGCCAGCAGTCCGAAGAGGACAGGGAACACTGAAGCTTTCTTT
CASSPKRTGNTEAFF